Included here is one T cell receptor beta chain sequence, with context. Via MiXCR, TCRdb re-called the RT-PCR reads, giving one row per CDR3 protein. The table lists a few hundred thousand distinct CDR3 sequences, roughly 7.6% of them singletons. These data are taken from a study of response to subunit inactivated influenza vaccine. Germline V gives CDR1 SGHKS, CDR2 YYEKEE (reference sequence). The CDR3 contains 14 residues. V lost 3 bases, J lost 0 bases, and 1 base stayed unmatched. This specimen was PBMCs from blood, taken less than 30 months after vaccination. This TCR was recovered from a man aged 50 to 75 who received an inactivated influenza vaccine. This chain links TRBV5-5 with TRBJ1-2; 8 bases align to TRBD1. DNA for the CDR3: TGTGCCAGCAGCTGGGACAGGACTAACTATGGCTACACCTTC. As protein: CASSWDRTNYGYTF.